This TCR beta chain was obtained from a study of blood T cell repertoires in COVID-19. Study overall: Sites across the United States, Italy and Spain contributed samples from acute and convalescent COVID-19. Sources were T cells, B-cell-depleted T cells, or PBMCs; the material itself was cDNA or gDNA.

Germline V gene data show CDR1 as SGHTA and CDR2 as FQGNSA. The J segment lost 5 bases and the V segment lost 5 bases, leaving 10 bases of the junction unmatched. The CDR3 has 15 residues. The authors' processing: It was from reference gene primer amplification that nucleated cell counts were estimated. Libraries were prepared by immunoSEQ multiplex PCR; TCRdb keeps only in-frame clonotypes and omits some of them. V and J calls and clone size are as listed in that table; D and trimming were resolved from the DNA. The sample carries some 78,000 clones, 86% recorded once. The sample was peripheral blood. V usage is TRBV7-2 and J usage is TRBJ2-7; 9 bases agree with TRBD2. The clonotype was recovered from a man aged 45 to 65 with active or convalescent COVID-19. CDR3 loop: CASSAIVAGANEQYF. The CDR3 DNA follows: TGTGCCAGCAGCGCCATAGTAGCGGGGGCTAACGAGCAGTACTTC. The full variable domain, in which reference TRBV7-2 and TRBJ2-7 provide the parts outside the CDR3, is GAGVSQSPSNKVTEKGKDVELRCDPISGHTALYWYRQSLGQGLEFLIYFQGNSAPDKSGLPSDRFSAERTGGSVSTLTIQRTQQEDSAVYLCASSAIVAGANEQYFGPGTRLTVT.